Described below is a single T cell receptor (beta chain) sequence and its context. This sample is drawn from a study of blood T cell repertoires in COVID-19. CDR1 is SGHNT and CDR2 is YYREEE in the germline V gene (reference sequence). The CDR3 loop spans 14 amino acids. Between the trimmed V and J ends, which lost 0 bases and 4 bases, there was a span of 5 bases. Measured with immunoSEQ multiplex PCR; TCRdb has only the in-frame clones, and not every one. The data show approximately 390,000 clones, with just under 90% seen just once and around 10% held by the top ten. The chain has TRBV5-4 and TRBJ2-6; no reliable D call. Sample: PBMCs or T cells enriched from blood (not recorded which). The sequence came from a woman between 45 and 60 years old who had recovered from COVID-19. The CDR3 bases are TGTGCCAGCAGCTTGGGGAGAGGGGCCAACGTCCTGACTTTC. It is translated as CASSLGRGANVLTF.